The 10 T cell receptor beta chains listed next were all sequenced from one sample in a study of shared clonotypes between healthy human individuals. Assay used: immunoSEQ multiplex PCR; TCRdb lists only in-frame clones, some missing. The sample holds about 960,000 clones, over 75% seen once. Sequencing was performed on memory CD4+ T cells sorted from blood. The sample's subset: CD45RA-negative fraction. The receptors originated from a man younger than 35 in good health.

As regards this clone: A much larger clone differs from this one at a single base, so this may be a read error. The J gene is TRBJ2-3, the V gene TRBV7-2; D is ambiguous. V gave up 1 base and J gave up 10 bases, with 3 bases separating them. The CDR3 is 10 residues long. The V gene's germline CDR1 is SGHTA and CDR2 FQGNSA. For the CDR3, the DNA is TGTGCCAGCAGCTTAGGTTCGCAGTATTTT. Its protein product is CASSLGSQYF.

The CDR3 coding sequence is TGTGCCAGCAGCCTACAGGGTAGCTATGGCTACACCTTC. Translating it yields CASSLQGSYGYTF. J is TRBJ1-2 and V is TRBV27; D possibly corresponds to TRBD1 (6 bases). Trimming removed 6 bases at V and 4 bases at J, with 12 bases between. CDR3 size: 13 residues. The germline CDR1 and CDR2 sequences are MNHEY and SMNVEV (reference sequence).

V is TRBV30 and J is TRBJ1-2; 10 bases fit TRBD1. Losses at the gene ends were 3 bases for V and 2 bases for J; bases not matched to a gene: 3. The CDR3 length is 14 residues. CDR1 and CDR2 from the germline V gene are GTSNPN and SVGIG (reference sequence). The CDR3 protein is CAWSGGQGNYGYTF. The CDR3 bases are TGTGCCTGGAGCGGGGGACAGGGGAACTATGGCTACACCTTC.

The chain links TRBV6-1 to TRBJ2-5; D could derive from TRBD1 or TRBD2 (5 bases each). CDR1 is MNHNS and CDR2 is SASEGT in the germline V gene. V lost 2 bases, J lost 5 bases, and 12 bases lay in between. This CDR3 has 14 amino acids. Written as DNA, the CDR3 is TGTGCCAGCAGTGAACGGGGCAGGGAGGAGACCCAGTACTTC. Protein product: CASSERGREETQYF.

Note on this clone: This may stem from a read error, because a much larger clone lies one nucleotide away. The chain recombines TRBV7-8 with TRBJ2-3; the D call may be TRBD1 or TRBD2 (5 bases each). The germline V gene encodes CDR1 SGHVS and CDR2 FQNEAQ. CDR3 length: 14 amino acids. The V gene lost 6 bases and the J gene lost 0 bases, with 10 bases spanning the gap. The CDR3 region has the DNA TGTGCCAGCAGGTTCGGGGCTAGCACAGATACGCAGTATTTT. Residues: CASRFGASTDTQYF. Filled out from reference TRBV7-8 and TRBJ2-3, the complete variable domain reads GAGVSQSPRYKVAKRGQDVALRCDPISGHVSLFWYQQALGQGPEFLTYFQNEAQLDKSGLPSDRFFAERPEGSVSTLKIQRTQQEDSAVYLCASRFGASTDTQYFGPGTRLTVL.

The chain has TRBV7-2 and TRBJ2-7; D gene ambiguous. CDR1 is SGHTA and CDR2 is FQGNSA in the germline V gene. This CDR3 is 13 amino acids long. V lost 6 bases and J lost 1, with 10 bases in between. The DNA for the CDR3 is TGTGCCAGCAGTACGCGCCAATCCTACGAGCAGTACTTC. This sequence encodes CASSTRQSYEQYF.

This clone has a handful of counts. The rearrangement uses TRBV5-5 and TRBJ1-3; 8 nucleotides align to TRBD1. This CDR3 has 14 residues. Per germline, CDR1 SGHKS and CDR2 YYEKEE (reference sequence). The trim removed 2 bases at V and 3 bases at J, leaving 1 base unmatched. As DNA, the CDR3 is TGTGCCAGCAGCTTAGGACAGGGTGGAAACACCATATATTTT. It is translated as CASSLGQGGNTIYF.

The chain employs TRBV28 and TRBJ1-2; D is ambiguous. CDR3 length: 15 residues. Germline assignment: CDR1 MDHEN and CDR2 SYDVKM. The ends were cut back, 5 bases at V and 2 bases at J, with 15 bases in the middle. CDR3 protein: CASSPHGAANYGYTF. The CDR3, as DNA: TGTGCCAGCAGTCCCCACGGAGCGGCCAACTATGGCTACACCTTC.

This sequence joins TRBV7-8 and TRBJ2-5; no clear D. The V end was cut by 1 base, the J end by 7 bases, with 13 bases between. Germline assignment: CDR1 SGHVS and CDR2 FQNEAQ. The CDR3 extends over 14 amino acids. CDR3 nucleotides: TGTGCCAGCAGCTTAGATGAGTTGAGTGGGACCCAGTACTTC. It specifies CASSLDELSGTQYF.

The chain joins TRBV5-6 to TRBJ1-3, with D unclear. The CDR3 spans 15 residues. CDR1 and CDR2 from the germline V gene are SGHDT and YYEEEE. The V and J ends lost 5 bases and 0 bases respectively, with 12 bases between them. CDR3 bases: TGTGCCAGCAGTTACACACGGACCTCTGGAAACACCATATATTTT. Its protein product is CASSYTRTSGNTIYF.